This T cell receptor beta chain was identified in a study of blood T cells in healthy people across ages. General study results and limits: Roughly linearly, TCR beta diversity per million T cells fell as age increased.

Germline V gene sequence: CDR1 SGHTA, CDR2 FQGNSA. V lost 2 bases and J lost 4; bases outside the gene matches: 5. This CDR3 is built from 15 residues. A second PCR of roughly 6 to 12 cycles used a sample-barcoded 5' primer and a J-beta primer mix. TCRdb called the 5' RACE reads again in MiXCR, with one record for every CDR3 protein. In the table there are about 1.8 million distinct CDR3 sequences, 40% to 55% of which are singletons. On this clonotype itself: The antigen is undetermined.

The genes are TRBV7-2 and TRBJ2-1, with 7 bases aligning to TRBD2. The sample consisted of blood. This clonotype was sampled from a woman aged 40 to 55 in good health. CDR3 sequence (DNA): TGTGCCAGCAGCTTACATAGTAGCGGGTACAATGAGCAGTTCTTC. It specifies CASSLHSSGYNEQFF.